This TCR beta chain is from a study of Ad26.COV2.S vaccination and SARS-CoV-2 variants. Study in general: The study gave Ad26.COV2.S intramuscularly, once or twice 56 days apart.

Treatment denoted: 15 to 20 received Ad26.COV2.S at low or high dose, single or two shots; about five received placebo; per-sample allocation not given. On day 63 after the first injection, vaccine and placebo recipients gave samples. An adult aged 18-55 years in Boston served as the donor. Only in-frame clones appear in the TCRdb table, and some are missing; sequencing was by immunoSEQ multiplex PCR. This repertoire shows a few hundred thousand clones, about 89% found once; its top ten account for roughly 3.5%. CDR1 and CDR2 (germline): GTSNPN, SVGIG (reference sequence). V was shortened by 1 base and J by 7 bases, with 16 bases between the two germline ends. This CDR3 has 14 residues.

This chain connects TRBV30 to TRBJ1-2, with D uncertain. This clonotype was obtained from a person aged 18-65 years who received the Ad26.COV2.S COVID-19 vaccine or a placebo. Source: peripheral blood, taken in a trial of Ad26.COV2.S vaccine versus placebo. CDR3 loop: CAWSGRRTGGGYTF. As DNA, the CDR3 is TGTGCCTGGAGTGGCAGACGGACGGGCGGTGGCTACACCTTC.